A single sample is the source of the 10 T cell receptor beta chains below, sequenced in a study of T cell repertoires in cytomegalovirus infection. TCRdb independently ran MiXCR on the reads; one entry per CDR3 protein. Of some 680,000 distinct CDR3 sequences in the sample, roughly 36% were seen once. Sequenced material: PBMCs. These receptors all stem from a human donor in good health (CMV status not recorded). Some clones in this sample may be carry-over from other donors' samples.

This clonotype was recorded a few times. V usage is TRBV5-6 and J usage is TRBJ2-2, with D perhaps matching TRBD1 (6 bases). Germline CDR1 SGHDT, CDR2 YYEEEE. The CDR3 has 19 amino acids. The germline V and J ends were trimmed by 1 base and 1 base, with 20 bases remaining between them. CDR3 sequence reads: CASSLRVVRDIRNTGELFF. The CDR3 region has the DNA TGTGCCAGCAGCTTGAGGGTGGTACGGGACATTCGGAACACCGGGGAGCTGTTTTTT. Full variable domain (missing parts from reference TRBV5-6 and TRBJ2-2): DAGVTQSPTHLIKTRGQQVTLRCSPKSGHDTVSWYQQALGQGPQFIFQYYEEEERQRGNFPDRFSGHQFPNYSSELNVNALLLGDSALYLCASSLRVVRDIRNTGELFFGEGSRLTVL.

As to this clonotype: This is likely a read error, given that the CDR3 carries no conserved phenylalanine or tryptophan at its end. This sequence joins TRBV6-5 and TRBJ2-5, with D perhaps matching TRBD2 (7 bases). This CDR3 has 13 amino acids. Looked up from germline, CDR1 is MNHEY and CDR2 is SVGAGI. The V and J ends lost 6 bases and 5 bases respectively, with 13 bases between them. The CDR3 nucleotides are TGTGCCAGCAGGGGAGGGGGTAGGGAGACCCAGTACTTA. Translating it yields CASRGGGRETQYL.

Only a few counts were recorded for this clonotype. The chain has TRBV6-2 or TRBV6-3 and TRBJ2-3, with 7 bases aligning to TRBD1. CDR1 is MNHEY and CDR2 is SVGEGT in the germline V gene. Germline trimming cut 5 bases from V and 9 bases from J; bases unmatched to any gene: 14. CDR3 size: 15 residues. The CDR3 DNA reads TGTGCCAGCAGTGGGACAGCTGCGGGTCAGTGGACGCAGTATTTT. Protein sequence: CASSGTAAGQWTQYF.

A few counts support this clonotype. The rearrangement uses TRBV6-6 and TRBJ2-5; 10 bases align to TRBD2. V was clipped by 0 bases and J by 2 bases; unmatched bases: 3. The CDR3 totals 16 residues. Germline V gene data show CDR1 as MNHNY and CDR2 as SVGAGI (reference sequence). The CDR3 sequence: CASSYSSGGLQETQYF. In DNA, the CDR3 is TGTGCCAGCAGTTACTCTAGCGGGGGGCTTCAAGAGACCCAGTACTTC.

V gene TRBV28 combines with J gene TRBJ1-2; the D is unclear. Trimming stripped 7 bases from V and 8 bases from J, with 17 bases between. CDR3 length equals 13 residues. From germline, CDR1 is MDHEN and CDR2 SYDVKM. The CDR3 DNA sequence: TGTGCCAGCACCGAAGGACGGGGATGGGGCTACACCTTC. It is translated as CASTEGRGWGYTF.

Details on this clonotype: This may come from a read error, since a much larger clone is one base off. Because the CDR3 is missing its conserved closing phenylalanine or tryptophan, this is likely a read error. The gene calls are TRBV7-2 and TRBJ2-3; 7 nucleotides agree with TRBD1. CDR3 length equals 15 residues. Germline CDR1 is SGHTA and CDR2 is FQGNSA. The V and J ends lost 5 bases and 1 base, in that order; junction bases with no gene match: 6. For the CDR3, the DNA is TGTGCCAGCAGCGTCACAGGGGCCCGCACAGATACGCAGTATTTG. Amino acid sequence: CASSVTGARTDTQYL.

As regards this clonotype: The junction shows a germline mismatch at one end, possibly a read error. The V gene is TRBV6-1, the J gene TRBJ2-3; D is unresolved. This CDR3 has 16 amino acids. From germline, CDR1 is MNHNS and CDR2 SASEGT. The CDR3 sequence is CASSEARGRLTYTQYF. CDR3 bases: TGTGCCAGCAGTGAAGCGCGAGGCAGACTCACATATACGCAGTATTTT.

The chain has TRBV24-1 and TRBJ2-3, with 8 bases that match TRBD2. J gave up 3 bases and V 6 bases, and 7 bases lay outside the gene matches. Germline loops: CDR1 KGHDR, CDR2 SFDVKD. The CDR3 has 15 residues. CDR3 coding DNA: TGTGCCACCAGTCGGGGACTAGTGGGTACAGATACGCAGTATTTT. Protein product: CATSRGLVGTDTQYF.

This clonotype turned up a few times. The chain recombines TRBV11-2 with TRBJ2-7; either TRBD1 or TRBD2 may fit D (5 bases each). The V end was cut by 5 bases, the J end by 1 base, with 18 bases between. Looked up from germline, CDR1 is SGHAT and CDR2 is FQNNGV. The CDR3 is made up of 16 amino acids. CDR3 sequence: CASSKPTGTESYEQYF. As DNA, the CDR3 is TGTGCCAGCAGCAAACCAACCGGGACCGAGTCCTACGAGCAGTACTTC.

This sequence joins TRBV29-1 and TRBJ1-5; D unresolved. Between the trimmed V and J ends, which lost 0 bases and 7 bases, there was a span of 16 bases. Germline V lookup: CDR1 SQVTM, CDR2 ANQGSEA. The CDR3 has 15 amino acids. In DNA, the CDR3 is TGCAGCGTTGAAGAGGATGGGGTGGGAACCCAGCCCCAGCATTTT. Protein product: CSVEEDGVGTQPQHF.